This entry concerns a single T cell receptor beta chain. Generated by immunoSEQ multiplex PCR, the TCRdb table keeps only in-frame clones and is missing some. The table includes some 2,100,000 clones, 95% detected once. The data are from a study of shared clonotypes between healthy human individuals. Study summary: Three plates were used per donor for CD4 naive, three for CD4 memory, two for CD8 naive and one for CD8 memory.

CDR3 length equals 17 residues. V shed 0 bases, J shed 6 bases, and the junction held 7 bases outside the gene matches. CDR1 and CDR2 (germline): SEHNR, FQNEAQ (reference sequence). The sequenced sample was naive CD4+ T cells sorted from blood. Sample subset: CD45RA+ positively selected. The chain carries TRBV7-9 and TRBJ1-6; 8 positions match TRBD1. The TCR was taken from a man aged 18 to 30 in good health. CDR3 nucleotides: TGTGCCAGCAGCTTAGCTTGGGCAGGGGGCGGTAATTCACCCCTCCACTTT. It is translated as CASSLAWAGGGNSPLHF.